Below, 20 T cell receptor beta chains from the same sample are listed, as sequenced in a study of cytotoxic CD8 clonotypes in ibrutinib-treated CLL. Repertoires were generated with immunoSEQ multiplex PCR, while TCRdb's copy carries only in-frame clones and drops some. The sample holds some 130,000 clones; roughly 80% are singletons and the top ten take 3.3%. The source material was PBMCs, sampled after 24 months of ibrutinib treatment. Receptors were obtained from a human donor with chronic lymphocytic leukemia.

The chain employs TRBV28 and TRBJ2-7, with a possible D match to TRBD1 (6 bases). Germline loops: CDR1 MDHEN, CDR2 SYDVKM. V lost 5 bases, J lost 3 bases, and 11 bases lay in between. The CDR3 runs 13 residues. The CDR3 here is CASSPDRRYEQYF. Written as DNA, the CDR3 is TGTGCCAGCAGTCCCGACAGGCGCTACGAGCAGTACTTC. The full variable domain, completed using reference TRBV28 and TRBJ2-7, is DVKVTQSSRYLVKRTGEKVFLECVQDMDHENMFWYRQDPGLGLRLIYFSYDVKMKEKGDIPEGYSVSREKKERFSLILESASTNQTSMYLCASSPDRRYEQYFGPGTRLTVT.

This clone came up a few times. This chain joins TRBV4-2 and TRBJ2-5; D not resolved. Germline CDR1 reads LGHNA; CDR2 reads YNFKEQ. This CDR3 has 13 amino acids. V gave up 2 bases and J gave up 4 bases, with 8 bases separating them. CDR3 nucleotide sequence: TGTGCCAGCAGCCAAATCCGGGTAGAGACCCAGTACTTC. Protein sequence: CASSQIRVETQYF.

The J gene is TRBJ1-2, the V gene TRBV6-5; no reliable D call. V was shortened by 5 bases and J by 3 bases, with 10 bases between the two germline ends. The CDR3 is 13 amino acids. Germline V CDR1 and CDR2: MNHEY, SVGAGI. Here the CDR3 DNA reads TGTGCCAGCAGTCTATCCATGGACTATGGCTACACCTTC. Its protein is CASSLSMDYGYTF.

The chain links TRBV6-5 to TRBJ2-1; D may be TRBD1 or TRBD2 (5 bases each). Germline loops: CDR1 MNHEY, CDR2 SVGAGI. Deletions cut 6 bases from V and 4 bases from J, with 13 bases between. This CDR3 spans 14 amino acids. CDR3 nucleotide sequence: TGTGCCAGCAGGCAAGAGGGGAGATACAATGAGCAGTTCTTC. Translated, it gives CASRQEGRYNEQFF.

CDR3 sequence (DNA): TGTGCCAGCATCCCCGCACCGGGCCAAAGCTCCTACGAGCAGTACTTC. It translates to CASIPAPGQSSYEQYF. The chain has TRBV28 and TRBJ2-7, with no clear D. This CDR3 contains 16 residues. V was shortened by 7 bases and J by 0 bases, with 19 bases between the two germline ends. CDR1 MDHEN and CDR2 SYDVKM come from the germline V gene.

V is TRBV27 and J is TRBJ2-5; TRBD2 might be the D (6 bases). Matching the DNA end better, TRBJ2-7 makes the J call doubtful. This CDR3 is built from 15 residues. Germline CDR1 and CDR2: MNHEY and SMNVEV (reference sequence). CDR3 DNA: TGTGCCAGCAGTCCCCTTGGCGGGGTTGCCTACGAGCAGTACTTC. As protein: CASSPLGGVAYEQYF.

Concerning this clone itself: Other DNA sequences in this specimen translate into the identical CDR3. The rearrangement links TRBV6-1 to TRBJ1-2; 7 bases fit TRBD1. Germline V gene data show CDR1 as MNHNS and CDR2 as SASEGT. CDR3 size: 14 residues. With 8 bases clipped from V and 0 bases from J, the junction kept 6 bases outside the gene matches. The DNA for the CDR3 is TGTGCCAGCCGTAGACAGGGAGCTAACTATGGCTACACCTTC. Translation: CASRRQGANYGYTF.

The CDR3 nucleotides read TGTGCCTGGAGTGCCCTACACAGGGGACTGAACACTGAAGCTTTCTTT. The encoded protein is CAWSALHRGLNTEAFF. This chain connects TRBV30 to TRBJ1-1; 7 positions agree with TRBD1. CDR1 and CDR2 from the germline V gene are GTSNPN and SVGIG (reference sequence). This CDR3 spans 16 amino acids. V trimming: 1 base; J trimming: 0 bases; junction bases outside the gene matches: 8.

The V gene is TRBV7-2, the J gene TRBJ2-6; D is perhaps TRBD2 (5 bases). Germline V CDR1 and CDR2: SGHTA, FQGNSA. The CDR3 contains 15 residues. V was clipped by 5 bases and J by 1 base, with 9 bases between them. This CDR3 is CASSPEGSGANVLTF. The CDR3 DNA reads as TGTGCCAGCAGCCCTGAGGGTTCTGGGGCCAACGTCCTGACTTTC.

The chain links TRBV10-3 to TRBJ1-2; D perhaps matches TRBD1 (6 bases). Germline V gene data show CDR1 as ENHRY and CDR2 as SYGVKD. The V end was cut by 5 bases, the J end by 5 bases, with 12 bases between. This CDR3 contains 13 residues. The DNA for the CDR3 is TGTGCCATCAGTAATGACAGGTCATATGGCTACACCTTC. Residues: CAISNDRSYGYTF.

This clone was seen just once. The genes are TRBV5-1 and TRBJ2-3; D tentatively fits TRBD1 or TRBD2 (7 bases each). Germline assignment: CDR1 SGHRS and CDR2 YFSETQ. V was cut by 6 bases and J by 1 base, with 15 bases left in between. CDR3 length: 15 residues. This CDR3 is CASTKGAGGTDTQYF. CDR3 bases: TGCGCCAGCACCAAGGGGGCGGGGGGCACAGATACGCAGTATTTT.

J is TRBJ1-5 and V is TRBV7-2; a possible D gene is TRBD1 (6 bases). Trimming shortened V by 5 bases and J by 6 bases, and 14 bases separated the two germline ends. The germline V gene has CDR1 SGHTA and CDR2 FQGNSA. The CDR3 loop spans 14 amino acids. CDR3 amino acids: CASSAYTRGQPQHF. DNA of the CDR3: TGTGCCAGCAGCGCGTACACCAGGGGTCAGCCCCAGCATTTT.

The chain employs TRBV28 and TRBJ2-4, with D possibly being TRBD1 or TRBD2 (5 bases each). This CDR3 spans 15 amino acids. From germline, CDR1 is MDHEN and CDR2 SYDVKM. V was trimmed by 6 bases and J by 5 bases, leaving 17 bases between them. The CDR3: CASRLASRDQNIQYF. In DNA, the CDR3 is TGTGCCAGCAGGCTTGCTTCCCGGGACCAAAACATTCAGTACTTC.

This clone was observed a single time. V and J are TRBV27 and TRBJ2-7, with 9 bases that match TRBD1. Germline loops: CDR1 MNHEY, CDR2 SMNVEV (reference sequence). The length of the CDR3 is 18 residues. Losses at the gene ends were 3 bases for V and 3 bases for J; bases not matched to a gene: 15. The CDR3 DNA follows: TGTGCCAGCAGTTTCGGGGGCCGGGGGACAGGGTCGGTCTACGAGCAGTACTTC. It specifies CASSFGGRGTGSVYEQYF.

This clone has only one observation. CDR3 in amino acids: CASSQIQGVNSPLHF. The DNA for the CDR3 is TGCGCCAGCAGCCAAATACAGGGGGTTAATTCACCCCTCCACTTT. This sequence joins TRBV4-3 and TRBJ1-6; TRBD1 matches 8 bases. Germline V gene sequence: CDR1 LGHNA, CDR2 YSLEER. V shed 2 bases and J 6 bases; nucleotides not matched to a gene: 3. This CDR3 spans 15 amino acids.

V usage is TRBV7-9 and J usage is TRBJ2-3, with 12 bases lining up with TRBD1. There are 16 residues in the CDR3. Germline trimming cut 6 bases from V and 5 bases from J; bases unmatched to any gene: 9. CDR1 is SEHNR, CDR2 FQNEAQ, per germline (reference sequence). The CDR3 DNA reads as TGTGCCAGCAGTTCTCGTGGGACAGGGGGCATAGATACGCAGTATTTT. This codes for CASSSRGTGGIDTQYF. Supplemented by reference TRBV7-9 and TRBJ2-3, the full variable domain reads DTGVSQNPRHKITKRGQNVTFRCDPISEHNRLYWYRQTLGQGPEFLTYFQNEAQLEKSRLLSDRFSAERPKGSFSTLEIQRTEQGDSAMYLCASSSRGTGGIDTQYFGPGTRLTVL.

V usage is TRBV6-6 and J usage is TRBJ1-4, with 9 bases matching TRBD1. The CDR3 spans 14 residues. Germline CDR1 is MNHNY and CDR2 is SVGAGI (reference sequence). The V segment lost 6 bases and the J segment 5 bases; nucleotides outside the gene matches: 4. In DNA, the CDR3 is TGTGCCAGCAGCCGACAGGGGGGGAATGAAAAACTGTTTTTT. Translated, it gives CASSRQGGNEKLFF.

As DNA, the CDR3 is TGTGCCAGCAAAACAGGGTCTAATTCACCCCTCCACTTT. It codes for CASKTGSNSPLHF. The chain recombines TRBV6-5 with TRBJ1-6; maybe TRBD1 (6 bases). The CDR3 runs 13 residues. CDR1 is MNHEY and CDR2 is SVGAGI in the germline V gene. Trimming left V 7 bases short and J 6 bases short, with 10 bases between.

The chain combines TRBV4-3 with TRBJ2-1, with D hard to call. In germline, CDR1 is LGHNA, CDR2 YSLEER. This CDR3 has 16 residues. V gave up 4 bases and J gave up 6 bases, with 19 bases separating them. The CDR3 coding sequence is TGCGCCAGCAGCCTAACGACCCTGGCAAACCCCAATGAGCAGTTCTTC. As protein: CASSLTTLANPNEQFF.

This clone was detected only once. The CDR3 reads CASSQVSTSPLHF. The CDR3 DNA sequence: TGTGCCAGCAGCCAGGTATCCACTTCACCCCTCCACTTT. This chain uses TRBV6-5 with TRBJ1-6; D remains unclear. Trimming left V 6 bases short and J 9 bases short, with 12 bases between. Germline CDR1 and CDR2: MNHEY and SVGAGI. This CDR3 region has 13 residues.